The clone carrying this T cell receptor beta chain was picked up many times. The data belong to a study of T cells in Graves' hyperthyroidism and ophthalmopathy. A sample of blood taken at first hyperthyroidism diagnosis preceded any ophthalmopathy symptoms. Using about 10 ml of fresh peripheral blood, PBMCs were prepared. Regions amplified from RNA transcripts were the TCR beta CDR3 regions. With the HTBI primer set, the TCR CDR3 went through a first round of RT-PCR. From the multiplex PCR reads, TCRdb called clonotypes with MiXCR, one entry per CDR3 protein. There are 380,000 or so distinct CDR3 sequences in the sample; roughly 14% occur only once, and about a fifth lies in the top ten. The clonotype comes from a man aged 25-40 years with Graves' hyperthyroidism that later progressed to Graves' ophthalmopathy. The sample comprised blood.

CDR3: CASSFPPGTGGYEQYF. CDR3 DNA sequence: TGTGCCAGCAGCTTCCCACCCGGGACAGGGGGCTACGAGCAGTACTTC. The J gene is TRBJ2-7, the V gene TRBV7-9; 11 nucleotides align to TRBD1. Losses at the gene ends were 3 bases for V and 3 bases for J; bases not matched to a gene: 7. From germline, CDR1 is SEHNR and CDR2 FQNEAQ (reference sequence). CDR3 length: 16 amino acids.